This T cell receptor (beta chain) was recovered during a study of early T cells in non-severe SARS-CoV-2 infection. Study information: Sequencing of unsorted whole blood was done on bulk RNA, leaving chains unpaired.

Concerning this clonotype: Its antigen is as yet unknown.

The protocol attached unique molecular identifiers to individual cDNA molecules. TCRdb analysed the 5' RACE reads with MiXCR anew, one entry per CDR3 protein. The profile shows over 60,000 distinct CDR3 sequences, about 9.4% of them singletons. The study, taken as a whole, reports: VDJdb matches were skewed toward anti-spike CD8 T cell responses.

The germline gives CDR1 MNHEY, CDR2 SVGAGI. V was clipped by 6 bases and J by 4 bases, with 8 bases between them. This CDR3 spans 12 amino acids. V usage is TRBV6-5 and J usage is TRBJ2-3; D call uncertain. The receptor comes from an adult who was a healthcare worker with PCR-confirmed SARS-CoV-2 infection or an uninfected control (not recorded which). Material: whole blood, obtained at baseline. The CDR3 sequence: CASRDSADTQYF. DNA of the CDR3: TGTGCCAGCAGGGATTCAGCAGATACGCAGTATTTT.